A selection of T cell receptor beta chains follows, all from one sample in a study of OX40 agonist ivuxolimab in advanced cancers. Here immunoSEQ multiplex PCR was the method, and the copy in TCRdb shows in-frame clones only, minus some. The repertoire has some 79,000 clones, around 90% of them found once; the top ten carry about 4%. The sequencing here drew on CD4+ or CD8+ T cells sorted from blood, taken in a trial of the OX40 agonist ivuxolimab. The receptor set was obtained from an adult with an advanced solid tumor such as melanoma, head and neck, liver or kidney cancer. The CDR3 runs from the conserved cysteine through the conserved F or W. D genes are given only for firm matches. Some rows mark clone size as missing; the rest say once, few, many or name a class of expanded clone.

>TRBD2|.|TRBV5-1|TRBJ2-3
TGCGCCAGCGCCGGGACTAGAGGGGCAGATACGCAGTATTTT
CASAGTRGADTQYF
>.|few|TRBV20-1|TRBJ2-3
TGCAGTGCTAGAGTAGCAGATACGCAGTATTTT
CSARVADTQYF
>.|.|TRBV19|TRBJ2-3
TGTGCCAGTAGCCAATCTCGGGGAGATACGCAGTATTTT
CASSQSRGDTQYF
>.|once|TRBV11-1|TRBJ1-3
TGTGCCAGCAGCCTGGGGAGCGGAAACACCATATATTTT
CASSLGSGNTIYF
>TRBD1|.|TRBV7-9|TRBJ2-1
TGTGCCAGCGGATTAACAGGGGGCGCGGATGAGCAGTTCTTC
CASGLTGGADEQFF
>.|once|TRBV11-3|TRBJ1-3
TGTGCCAGCAGGCGGACAAGCTCTGGAAACACCATATATTTT
CASRRTSSGNTIYF
>.|.|TRBV30|TRBJ2-1
TGTGCCTGGAGCCCGGGACTCAACTACAATGAGCAGTTCTTC
CAWSPGLNYNEQFF
>.|.|TRBV5-4|TRBJ2-5
TGTGCCAGCAGCTTACAGGTCGAAGAGACCCAGTACTTC
CASSLQVEETQYF
>.|.|TRBV5-5|TRBJ2-1
TGTGCCAGCAGCTTGGTAGCTATGAACAATGAGCAGTTCTTC
CASSLVAMNNEQFF
>TRBD2|once|TRBV11-2|TRBJ2-5
TGTGCCAGCAGCTTAGGCAGAGGGAGCGGGGCCCAAGAGACCCAGTACTTC
CASSLGRGSGAQETQYF
>TRBD1|once|TRBV7-9|TRBJ2-1
TGTGCCAGCAGCTTAGCGCAGGGGGCCGGCGATGAGCAGTTCTTC
CASSLAQGAGDEQFF
>.|.|TRBV27|TRBJ1-1
TGTGCCAGCAGTCCATCGGACAGCTTCACTGAAGCTTTCTTT
CASSPSDSFTEAFF
>.|.|TRBV19|TRBJ1-4
TGTGCCAGTACCCAAGGCGCTGCAACTAATGAAAAACTGTTTTTT
CASTQGAATNEKLFF
>TRBD2|.|TRBV19|TRBJ2-1
TGTGCCAGTAGTCTGGGCGGGAGGGCTTCCTACAATGAGCAGTTCTTC
CASSLGGRASYNEQFF
>.|.|TRBV20-1|TRBJ1-2
TGCAGTGCTCGCAGAAACTATGGCTACACCTTC
CSARRNYGYTF
>TRBD1|.|TRBV6-1|TRBJ2-3
TGTGCCAGTGGGGACAGGGGCACAGATACGCAGTATTTT
CASGDRGTDTQYF
>.|.|TRBV19|TRBJ2-3
TGTGCCAGTAGTACCAAGGGGAGGGGGGGCACAGATACGCAGTATTTT
CASSTKGRGGTDTQYF
>.|.|TRBV11-2|TRBJ2-7
TGTGCCAGCAGCAGAACACGGTCAACCTACGAGCAGTACTTC
CASSRTRSTYEQYF
>.|.|TRBV21-1|TRBJ1-1
TGTGCCAGCAGCCTGCATAAGCGGGGAAGCACTGAAGCTTTCTTT
CASSLHKRGSTEAFF
>.|.|TRBV7-9|TRBJ2-7
TGTGCCAGCAGCTTAGGTTCCTACGAGCAGTACTTC
CASSLGSYEQYF
>TRBD2|.|TRBV18|TRBJ2-1
TGTGCCAGCTCACCCACAGCGGGAGCCGCCTATTACAATGAGCAGTTCTTC
CASSPTAGAAYYNEQFF
>TRBD1|.|TRBV28|TRBJ2-7
TGTGCCAGCATTCCGGGACAGAGGGTCTACGAGCAGTACTTC
CASIPGQRVYEQYF
>.|.|TRBV5-4|TRBJ2-3
TGTGCCAGCGGCCAACTAGGCACAGATACGCAGTATTTT
CASGQLGTDTQYF
>.|once|TRBV14|TRBJ2-3
TGTGCCAGCAGCCAGAACCCCTTTGGGGGAGATACGCAGTATTTT
CASSQNPFGGDTQYF
>.|.|TRBV5-4|TRBJ2-6
TGTGCCAGCAGTAGTGGGGGTACACAGGGTGGGGCCAACGTCCTGACTTTC
CASSSGGTQGGANVLTF
>TRBD2|.|TRBV5-4|TRBJ2-1
TGTGCCAGCAGCCTCGCGGAAGCGGGAGGAGGGATTGAGCAGTTCTTC
CASSLAEAGGGIEQFF
>.|.|TRBV20-1|TRBJ1-1
TGCAGTGCTGCGTCGGGTGAAGCTTTCTTT
CSAASGEAFF
>.|once|TRBV6-1|TRBJ2-7
TGTGCCAGCAGTGGGCAGTGGGGATACGAGCAGTACTTC
CASSGQWGYEQYF
>TRBD1|.|TRBV6-1|TRBJ1-2
TGTGCCAGCAGTGAAGTGGGACAGGGAGGCTATGGCTACACCTTC
CASSEVGQGGYGYTF
>.|.|TRBV5-4|TRBJ1-2
TGTGCCAGCACCACTAACGGGGTAAACTATGGCTACACCTTC
CASTTNGVNYGYTF
>TRBD2|once|TRBV15|TRBJ2-1
TGTGCCACCAGCTCCCGTCGTTCTAGCGGGAGTTTTTATGAGCAGTTCTTC
CATSSRRSSGSFYEQFF
>.|.|TRBV18|TRBJ2-1
TGTGCCAGCTCACCGCAACATGGTGAGCAGTTCTTC
CASSPQHGEQFF
>TRBD2|.|TRBV30|TRBJ2-1
TGTGCCTGGAGTGCAAAAAACCTAGCGGGGCCCTACAATGAGCAGTTCTTC
CAWSAKNLAGPYNEQFF
>.|.|TRBV5-8|TRBJ2-7
TGTGCCAGCAGCTTGTACGGTCCCTACGAGCAGTACTTC
CASSLYGPYEQYF
>.|few|TRBV2|TRBJ2-3
TGTGCCAGCACAGGGTGGCCTAGCACAGATACGCAGTATTTT
CASTGWPSTDTQYF
>.|.|TRBV28|TRBJ1-4
TGTGCCAGCACCCTCGGGGCTGGAAATGAAAAACTGTTTTTT
CASTLGAGNEKLFF
>.|.|TRBV10-3|TRBJ1-4
TGTGCCATCAGGGGGGATTCAAGTAATGAAAAACTGTTTTTT
CAIRGDSSNEKLFF
>.|.|TRBV7-8|TRBJ2-1
TGTGCCAGCAGCAAAACTTCGGATGAGCAGTTCTTC
CASSKTSDEQFF
>TRBD2|.|TRBV7-3|TRBJ2-2
TGTGCCAGCAGCAGCGGGGTAGCGGGAGTAGGGACCGGGGAGCTGTTTTTT
CASSSGVAGVGTGELFF
>TRBD1|.|TRBV28|TRBJ1-5
TGTGCCAGCAGTCAAGGGACAGGGCAGCAGCCCCAGCATTTT
CASSQGTGQQPQHF
>.|.|TRBV21-1|TRBJ2-7
TGTGCCAGCAGCAAAAAGGTTCTAGACAGGAAGTCCTACGAGCAGTACTTC
CASSKKVLDRKSYEQYF
>.|.|TRBV29-1|TRBJ1-1
TGCAGCGTTGCGTCAGGGTTCGGTACAGCTTTCTTT
CSVASGFGTAFF
>.|.|TRBV11-2|TRBJ2-3
TGTGCCAGCAGTCTCCTAAGAAGCACAGATACGCAGTATTTT
CASSLLRSTDTQYF
>TRBD1|few|TRBV29-1|TRBJ2-5
TGCAGCGCCCCGGGACAGGGACAAGAGACCCAGTACTTC
CSAPGQGQETQYF
>.|.|TRBV20-1|TRBJ2-3
TGCAGTGCGGGACCCACAGATACGCAGTATTTT
CSAGPTDTQYF
>.|.|TRBV6-5|TRBJ1-1
TGTGCCAGCAGTGTAAGCAGGGGTCTTGACACTGAAGCTTTCTTT
CASSVSRGLDTEAFF
>.|.|TRBV5-1|TRBJ2-5
TGCGCCAGCAGCTTGGCGGGGGGCTGGGTCCAAGAGACCCAGTACTTC
CASSLAGGWVQETQYF
>.|.|TRBV7-6|TRBJ2-3
TGTGCCAGCAGCTTATCGGCGGGCCAGGGTTTCCCAGATACGCAGTATTTT
CASSLSAGQGFPDTQYF
>.|.|TRBV7-6|TRBJ1-3
TGTGCCAGCAGCTTAGTAGCAGGGTCCGGAAACACCATATATTTT
CASSLVAGSGNTIYF
>TRBD2|few|TRBV7-8|TRBJ2-7
TGTGCCAGCAGCCGCCTAGCGGGACCCTACGAGCAGTACTTC
CASSRLAGPYEQYF
>TRBD2|.|TRBV2|TRBJ2-1
TGTGCCAGCAGGACTAGCGGTTCCTACAATGAGCAGTTCTTC
CASRTSGSYNEQFF
>TRBD1|.|TRBV27|TRBJ1-2
TGTGCCAGCAGTTCGAGGACAGGGGGCAACTATGGCTACACCTTC
CASSSRTGGNYGYTF
>TRBD2|.|TRBV2|TRBJ2-2
TGTGCCAGCAGTCCCGGACTAGCGGGGATGAACACCGGGGAGCTGTTTTTT
CASSPGLAGMNTGELFF
>.|.|TRBV5-1|TRBJ1-2
TGCGCCAGCAGCTTGGAGGGGTATCTGCTCTATGGCTACACCTTC
CASSLEGYLLYGYTF
>.|once|TRBV2|TRBJ2-3
TGTGCCAGCAGCTCTAGGGCAGATACGCAGTATTTT
CASSSRADTQYF
>.|.|TRBV21-1|TRBJ2-1
TGTGCCAGCAGCCCGGTAGAGCGGGAGGGCAATGAGCAGTTCTTC
CASSPVEREGNEQFF
>TRBD1|.|TRBV5-4|TRBJ2-7
TGTGCCAGCAGCTTGGGGACAGGGCCTGGGTACGAGCAGTACTTC
CASSLGTGPGYEQYF
>TRBD2|.|TRBV5-1|TRBJ2-1
TGCGCCAGCAGCTCCCGACTAGCGGGAGACAATGAGCAGTTCTTC
CASSSRLAGDNEQFF
>.|.|TRBV28|TRBJ2-1
TGTGCCAGCAGCCCTACGTGGGCTGGTGAGCAGTTCTTC
CASSPTWAGEQFF
>.|few|TRBV2|TRBJ1-6
TGTGCCAGCAGGGGAACTGGTTCACCCCTCCACTTT
CASRGTGSPLHF